The 16 T cell receptor beta chains below were found in one sample sequenced in a study of CD8 T cells in Susac syndrome. Random-hexamer reverse transcription was applied to roughly 0.5 to 1 ug RNA. From the immunoSEQ multiplex PCR reads, TCRdb called clonotypes with MiXCR, one entry per CDR3 protein. The repertoire includes about 150,000 distinct CDR3 sequences, around 95% of them detected once, and around 0.15% sits in the top ten. Sequencing used CD4+ T cells from PBMCs. These receptors were collected from a human donor with Susac syndrome.

This chain connects TRBV6-2 or TRBV6-3 to TRBJ2-5, with D perhaps matching TRBD1 (5 bases). The length of the CDR3 is 14 residues. Germline V CDR1 and CDR2: MNHEY, SVGEGT. The V and J ends lost 2 bases and 4 bases respectively, with 11 bases between them. The CDR3 is CASSYVGPLETQYF. The CDR3 coding sequence is TGTGCCAGCAGTTACGTGGGGCCACTAGAGACCCAGTACTTC.

J is TRBJ2-7 and V is TRBV27, with 9 bases that match TRBD1. Germline-derived CDR1 and CDR2 are MNHEY and SMNVEV (reference sequence). The V gene end was trimmed by 6 bases and the J gene end by 5 bases; junction bases not matched to a gene: 11. CDR3 length: 15 amino acids. The chain's CDR3 is CASSPRGQGLNEQYF. CDR3 coding DNA: TGTGCCAGCAGCCCAAGGGGACAGGGCCTGAACGAGCAGTACTTC.

This sequence joins TRBV1 and TRBJ2-1; the DNA was not compared with TRBD2, the D call given in the table. TRBV1 corresponds to a pseudogene. The CDR3 runs to 13 residues. The CDR3 DNA reads TGCACCACCGTGCAGCGGGGGTACAATGAGCAGTTCTTC. Amino acids: CTTVQRGYNEQFF.

This rearrangement joins TRBV12-5 to TRBJ2-5; TRBD1 agrees at 8 bases. CDR3 length: 15 residues. Per germline, CDR1 LGHNT and CDR2 FRNRAP. Germline trimming cut 1 base from V and 5 bases from J; bases unmatched to any gene: 6. The CDR3 region is CASGLDQGAWETQYF. The CDR3 region has the DNA TGTGCTAGTGGTTTGGATCAGGGGGCGTGGGAGACCCAGTACTTC.

This sequence joins TRBV5-1 and TRBJ2-2; D might be TRBD2 (6 bases). The CDR3 contains 15 residues. Germline CDR1 reads SGHRS; CDR2 reads YFSETQ. With 3 bases removed from V and 6 bases from J, the gap between germline ends came to 15 bases. CDR3 region: CASSSIGGEAGELFF. CDR3 coding DNA: TGCGCCAGCAGCTCCATCGGCGGGGAGGCCGGGGAGCTGTTTTTT.

The chain employs TRBV7-2 and TRBJ1-2; D is unclear. From germline, CDR1 is SGHTA and CDR2 FQGNSA. Trimming left V 5 bases short and J 2 bases short, with 12 bases between. This CDR3 region has 14 residues. The CDR3 region is CASSLNPGNYGYTF. CDR3 DNA: TGTGCCAGCAGCCTAAACCCGGGCAACTATGGCTACACCTTC.

The rearrangement uses TRBV20-1 and TRBJ1-1; D uncertain. Per the germline V gene, CDR1 is DFQATT and CDR2 is SNEGSKA (reference sequence). The CDR3 is 14 residues long. Between the trimmed V and J ends, which lost 6 bases and 2 bases, there was a span of 16 bases. The CDR3 protein is CSAPRSGSNTEAFF. The CDR3 DNA is TGCAGTGCCCCCCGGTCAGGTAGCAACACTGAAGCTTTCTTT.

This chain links TRBV14 with TRBJ1-2, with 10 bases that match TRBD1. The ends lost 2 bases at V and 7 bases at J; junction bases unmatched: 4. Germline V gene lookup returns CDR1 SGHDN and CDR2 FVKESK. This CDR3 has 14 residues. The CDR3 nucleotides read TGTGCCAGCAGCCAAACCGGGACAGGGGCTGGCTACACCTTC. Translation gives CASSQTGTGAGYTF. Using reference TRBV14 and TRBJ1-2 for the parts outside the CDR3, the full variable domain is EAGVTQFPSHSVIEKGQTVTLRCDPISGHDNLYWYRRVMGKEIKFLLHFVKESKQDESGMPNNRFLAERTGGTYSTLKVQPAELEDSGVYFCASSQTGTGAGYTFGSGTRLTVV.

The chain has TRBV6-5 and TRBJ1-1; 7 bases are a match to TRBD1. Per germline, CDR1 MNHEY and CDR2 SVGAGI. J was trimmed by 6 bases and V by 1 base; bases with no gene match: 2. The CDR3 consists of 13 residues. CDR3 in amino acids: CASSYWDSSEAFF. The CDR3 DNA sequence: TGTGCCAGCAGTTACTGGGACAGCTCTGAAGCTTTCTTT.

The rearrangement links TRBV27 to TRBJ1-2; 7 bases align to TRBD1. The CDR3 has 12 residues. CDR1 MNHEY and CDR2 SMNVEV come from the germline V gene (reference sequence). Trimming cost V 6 bases and J 6 bases; bases outside gene matches: 4. CDR3 nucleotides: TGTGCCAGCAGCACAGGGGTTGATGGCTACACCTTC. This sequence encodes CASSTGVDGYTF.

The rearrangement uses TRBV19 and TRBJ2-3, with D possibly TRBD2 on 6 matching bases. Between the trimmed V and J ends, which lost 3 bases and 1 base, there was a span of 11 bases. Germline assignment: CDR1 LNHDA and CDR2 SQIVND (reference sequence). The CDR3 has 15 amino acids. In nucleotides, the CDR3 is TGTGCCAGTAGTATGTTGAGCGGGCGCACAGATACGCAGTATTTT. This translates into CASSMLSGRTDTQYF.

The V gene is TRBV9, the J gene TRBJ2-5; 7 bases agree with TRBD1. The CDR3 consists of 12 residues. Losses at the gene ends were 3 bases for V and 5 bases for J; bases not matched to a gene: 1. CDR1 and CDR2 (germline): SGDLS, YYNGEE. The chain's CDR3 is CASSARGETQYF. The CDR3 bases are TGTGCCAGCAGCGCCAGGGGGGAGACCCAGTACTTC. The whole variable domain, remainder taken from reference TRBV9 and TRBJ2-5, is DSGVTQTPKHLITATGQRVTLRCSPRSGDLSVYWYQQSLDQGLQFLIQYYNGEERAKGNILERFSAQQFPDLHSELNLSSLELGDSALYFCASSARGETQYFGPGTRLLVL.

The chain employs TRBV12-3 or TRBV12-4 and TRBJ2-7; D ambiguous. The CDR3 extends over 14 amino acids. V lost 2 bases to trimming and J lost 6 bases, with 14 bases between them. CDR3 region: CASSLRQLHLEQYF. The CDR3 DNA reads TGTGCCAGCAGTTTAAGGCAACTGCACCTCGAGCAGTACTTC.

CDR3: CATLSGGDYNEQFF. DNA of the CDR3: TGTGCCACTCTGAGCGGGGGGGACTACAATGAGCAGTTCTTC. The gene calls are TRBV6-5 and TRBJ2-1, with 10 bases lining up with TRBD2. Trimming took 10 bases from V and 3 from J; bases not matched to a gene: 6. The V gene's germline CDR1 is MNHEY and CDR2 SVGAGI. This CDR3 region has 14 residues.

The J gene is TRBJ1-2, the V gene TRBV20-1; possibly TRBD1 for D (6 bases). The CDR3 extends over 12 amino acids. With 6 bases removed from V and 7 bases from J, the gap between germline ends came to 15 bases. Looked up from germline, CDR1 is DFQATT and CDR2 is SNEGSKA (reference sequence). The CDR3 coding sequence is TGCAGTGCGGGTGGGGGGCTTGGTGGCTACACCTTC. This gives the protein CSAGGGLGGYTF.

This sequence joins TRBV20-1 and TRBJ2-7; perhaps TRBD2 as D (6 bases). CDR1 is DFQATT, CDR2 SNEGSKA, per germline (reference sequence). This CDR3 has 12 residues. Trimming took off 2 bases at V and 3 bases at J, with 8 bases between the two ends. CDR3 nucleotide sequence: TGCAGTGCTAGACCGCGGGGCTACGAGCAGTACTTC. Translation gives CSARPRGYEQYF.